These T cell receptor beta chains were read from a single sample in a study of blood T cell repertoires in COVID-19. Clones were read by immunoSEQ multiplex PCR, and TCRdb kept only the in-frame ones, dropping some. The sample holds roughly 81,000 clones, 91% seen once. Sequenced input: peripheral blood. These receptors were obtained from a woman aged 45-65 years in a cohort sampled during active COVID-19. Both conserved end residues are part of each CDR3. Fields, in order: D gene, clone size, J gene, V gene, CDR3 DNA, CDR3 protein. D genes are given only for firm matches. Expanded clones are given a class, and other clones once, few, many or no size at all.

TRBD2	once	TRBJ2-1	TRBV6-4	TGTGCCAGCAAGAAGGAGACTAGCTCTTACAATGAGCAGTTCTTC	CASKKETSSYNEQFF
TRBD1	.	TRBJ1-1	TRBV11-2	TGTGCCAGCAGCTCACGTCCGGGACAGGGGACTACGGCGACTGAAGCTTTCTTT	CASSSRPGQGTTATEAFF
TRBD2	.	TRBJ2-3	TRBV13	TGTGCCAGCAGCTTGACAGGACTAGCCACAGATACGCAGTATTTT	CASSLTGLATDTQYF
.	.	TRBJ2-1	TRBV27	TGTGCCAGCAGTTTGGTAGCGGAGAGCTCCTACAATGAGCAGTTCTTC	CASSLVAESSYNEQFF
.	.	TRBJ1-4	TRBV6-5	TGTGCCAGCAGGACAGGCGTTAATGAAAAACTGTTTTTT	CASRTGVNEKLFF
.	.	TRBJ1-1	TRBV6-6	TGTGCCAGCAGTTCCCGGGGGTTGGGCACTGAAGCTTTCTTT	CASSSRGLGTEAFF
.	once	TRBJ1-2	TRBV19	TGTGCCAGTAGTATGTCGGGGAACTATGGCTACACCTTC	CASSMSGNYGYTF
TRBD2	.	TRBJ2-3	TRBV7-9	TGTGCCAGCAGCCCGCCCCTCCGGACTAGCGACTACACAGATACGCAGTATTTT	CASSPPLRTSDYTDTQYF
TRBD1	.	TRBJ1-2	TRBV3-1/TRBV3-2	TGTGCCAGCAGCCAAGGGGGACAGGGGACCTATGGCTACACCTTC	CASSQGGQGTYGYTF
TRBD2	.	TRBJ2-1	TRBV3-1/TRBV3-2	TGTGCCAGCGGCCTAGCGGGCAACAATGAGCAGTTCTTC	CASGLAGNNEQFF
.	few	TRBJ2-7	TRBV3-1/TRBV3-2	TGTGCCAGCAGCCAAGTAGTATCCTACGAGCAGTACTTC	CASSQVVSYEQYF
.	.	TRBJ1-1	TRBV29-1	TGCAGCGTTGGTCGAGGAGGTAACACTGAAGCTTTCTTT	CSVGRGGNTEAFF
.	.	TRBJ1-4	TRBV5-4	TGTGCCAGCAGCCCACGCGCAGGGGATAATGAAAAACTGTTTTTT	CASSPRAGDNEKLFF
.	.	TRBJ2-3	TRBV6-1	TGTGCCAGCAGTGGCAGGGACTCCACAGATACGCAGTATTTT	CASSGRDSTDTQYF
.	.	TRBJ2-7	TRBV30	TGTGCCTGGAGTTTGGGGACACGCTACGAGCAGTACTTC	CAWSLGTRYEQYF
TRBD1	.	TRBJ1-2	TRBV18	TGTGCCAGCTCTCTACAGGGGGGGAATGGCTACACCTTC	CASSLQGGNGYTF
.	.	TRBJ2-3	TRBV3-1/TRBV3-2	TGTGCCAGCAGCCGCAGGGGCAGCGCAGATACGCAGTATTTT	CASSRRGSADTQYF
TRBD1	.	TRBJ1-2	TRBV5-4	TGTGCCAGCAGCTTGCTCGGCGGGGGGACAGGGAGGGCTAAAGGCTACACCTTC	CASSLLGGGTGRAKGYTF
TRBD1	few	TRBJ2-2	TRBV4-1	TGCGCCAGCAGCCAATCCCCAGGGGGCGCGGACACCGGGGAGCTGTTTTTT	CASSQSPGGADTGELFF
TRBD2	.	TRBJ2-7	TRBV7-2	TGTGCCAGCAGCGCAGGACTAGCGGCCAGCTACGAGCAGTACTTC	CASSAGLAASYEQYF
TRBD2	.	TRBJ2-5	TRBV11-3	TGTGCCAGCAGCCCAGGACTAGCGGGAGGCGTATGGGAGACCCAGTACTTC	CASSPGLAGGVWETQYF
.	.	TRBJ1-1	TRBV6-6	TGTGCCAGCAGTTACTCGAGTGGCGGGAACACTGAAGCTTTCTTT	CASSYSSGGNTEAFF
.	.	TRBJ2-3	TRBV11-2	TGTGCCAGCAGCTTTGGCGGCGCCTCAAAGCAGTATTTT	CASSFGGASKQYF
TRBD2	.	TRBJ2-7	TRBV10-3	TGTGCCATCAGGCCTGTGGCGGGAGAGTCGGGTGAGCAGTACTTC	CAIRPVAGESGEQYF
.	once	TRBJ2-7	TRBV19	TGTGCCAGTAGTGCACAGGGCTTCCCCTCCTACGAGCAGTACTTC	CASSAQGFPSYEQYF